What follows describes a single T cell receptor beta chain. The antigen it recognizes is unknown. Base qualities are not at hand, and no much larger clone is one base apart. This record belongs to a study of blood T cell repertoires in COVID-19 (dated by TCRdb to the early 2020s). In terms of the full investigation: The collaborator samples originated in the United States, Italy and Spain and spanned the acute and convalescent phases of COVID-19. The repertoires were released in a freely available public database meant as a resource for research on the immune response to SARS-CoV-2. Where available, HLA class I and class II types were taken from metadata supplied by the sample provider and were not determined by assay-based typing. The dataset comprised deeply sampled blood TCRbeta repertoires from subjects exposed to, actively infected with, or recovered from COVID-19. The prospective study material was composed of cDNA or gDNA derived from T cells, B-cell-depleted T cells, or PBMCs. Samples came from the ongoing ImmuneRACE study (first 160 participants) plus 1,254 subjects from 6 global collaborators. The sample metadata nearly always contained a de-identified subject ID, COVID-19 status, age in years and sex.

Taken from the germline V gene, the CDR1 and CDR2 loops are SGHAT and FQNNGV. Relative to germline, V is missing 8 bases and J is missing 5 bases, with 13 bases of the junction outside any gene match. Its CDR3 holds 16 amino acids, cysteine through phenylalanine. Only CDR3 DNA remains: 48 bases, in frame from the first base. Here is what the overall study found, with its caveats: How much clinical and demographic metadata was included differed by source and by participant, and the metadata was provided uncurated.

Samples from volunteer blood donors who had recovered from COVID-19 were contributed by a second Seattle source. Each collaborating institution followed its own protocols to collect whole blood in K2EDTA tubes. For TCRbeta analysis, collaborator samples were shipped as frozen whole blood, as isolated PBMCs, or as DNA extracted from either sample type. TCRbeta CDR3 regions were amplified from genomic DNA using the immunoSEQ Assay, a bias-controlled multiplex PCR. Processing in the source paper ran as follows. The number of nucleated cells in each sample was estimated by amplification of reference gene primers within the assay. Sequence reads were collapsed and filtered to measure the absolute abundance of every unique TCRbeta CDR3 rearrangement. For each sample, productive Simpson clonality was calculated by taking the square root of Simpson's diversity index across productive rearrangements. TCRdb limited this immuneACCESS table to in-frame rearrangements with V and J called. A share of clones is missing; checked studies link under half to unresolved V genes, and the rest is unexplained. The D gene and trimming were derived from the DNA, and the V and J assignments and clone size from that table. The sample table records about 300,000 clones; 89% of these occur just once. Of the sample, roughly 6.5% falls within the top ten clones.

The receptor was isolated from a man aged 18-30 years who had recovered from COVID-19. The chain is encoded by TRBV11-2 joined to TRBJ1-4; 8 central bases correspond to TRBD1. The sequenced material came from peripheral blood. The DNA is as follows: TGTGCCAGCGGACAAGGTTGGGACAGGCGGAATGAAAAACTGTTTTTT. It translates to CASGQGWDRRNEKLFF. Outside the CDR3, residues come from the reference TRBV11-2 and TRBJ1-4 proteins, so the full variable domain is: EAGVAQSPRYKIIEKRQSVAFWCNPISGHATLYWYQQILGQGPKLLIQFQNNGVVDDSQLPKDRFSAERLKGVDSTLKIQPAKLEDSAVYLCASGQGWDRRNEKLFFGSGTQLSVL.